The 19 T cell receptor beta chains given below trace back to one sample, sequenced in a study of blood T cells in healthy people across ages. For the second PCR, which ran for about 7 to 11 cycles, a sample-barcoded 5' primer and a J-beta primer mix were used. Using its own MiXCR run on the 5' RACE reads, TCRdb lists one record per CDR3 protein. The sample consists of 1.4 million or so distinct CDR3 sequences, approximately 43% of them appearing once. The specimen sequenced was blood. These TCRs come from a young woman in good health.

The chain has TRBV14 and TRBJ1-1; D gene ambiguous. There are 13 residues in the CDR3. From germline, CDR1 is SGHDN and CDR2 FVKESK. The V end was cut by 3 bases, the J end by 6 bases, with 11 bases between. The CDR3 spells CASSQDGNAEAFF. Written as DNA, the CDR3 is TGTGCCAGCAGCCAGGACGGTAACGCTGAAGCTTTCTTT.

The chain uses TRBV7-2 and TRBJ1-5; a weak D match, TRBD1 (5 bases). CDR1 is SGHTA and CDR2 is FQGNSA in the germline V gene. CDR3 length: 16 residues. V gave up 4 bases and J gave up 6 bases, with 19 bases separating them. CDR3 loop: CASSSNSLQGGQPQHF. The DNA for the CDR3 is TGTGCCAGCAGCTCAAACAGTCTGCAGGGCGGTCAGCCCCAGCATTTT.

The chain is built from TRBV5-1 and TRBJ2-1; 13 bases agree with TRBD2. The CDR3 is 19 amino acids. Germline V gene lookup returns CDR1 SGHRS and CDR2 YFSETQ. The V gene end was trimmed by 5 bases and the J gene end by 4 bases; junction bases not matched to a gene: 15. The CDR3 is CASRTGDRGLAGEYNEQFF. CDR3 sequence (DNA): TGCGCCAGCAGAACCGGGGACAGAGGACTAGCGGGGGAGTACAATGAGCAGTTCTTC.

The chain carries TRBV3-1 and TRBJ2-2; TRBD2 matches 7 bases. The CDR3 is 16 residues long. With V trimmed by 7 bases and J by 0 bases, 8 bases remained unmatched. Per germline, CDR1 LGHDT and CDR2 YNNKEL (reference sequence). CDR3 nucleotide sequence: TGTGCCAGCAACCCTGGCGGGAGAACGAACACCGGGGAGCTGTTTTTT. Protein: CASNPGGRTNTGELFF.

The CDR3 reads CASSEVPPAPLHF. In DNA, the CDR3 is TGTGCCAGCAGTGAAGTCCCTCCTGCACCCCTCCACTTT. This chain connects TRBV25-1 to TRBJ1-6, with D unresolved. The length of the CDR3 is 13 residues. Germline V lookup: CDR1 MGHDK, CDR2 SYGVNS. V lost 2 bases, J lost 11 bases, and 10 bases lay in between.

The V gene is TRBV5-1, the J gene TRBJ2-2; 9 bases align to TRBD2. The CDR3 totals 17 residues. V trimming: 0 bases; J trimming: 1 base; junction bases outside the gene matches: 4. Looked up from germline, CDR1 is SGHRS and CDR2 is YFSETQ. CDR3 nucleotide sequence: TGCGCCAGCAGCTTGGAGCTAGCGGGAAGGAACACCGGGGAGCTGTTTTTT. Its protein product is CASSLELAGRNTGELFF.

This clonotype was detected once. J is TRBJ2-7 and V is TRBV3-1; weak D call: TRBD2 (5 bases). Germline V gene lookup returns CDR1 LGHDT and CDR2 YNNKEL (reference sequence). This CDR3 has 15 amino acids. V was pared by 7 bases and J by 7 bases, with 23 bases between. Here the CDR3 reads CASTGPASPYNEQYF. CDR3 coding DNA: TGTGCCAGCACTGGGCCAGCTAGCCCCTACAATGAGCAGTACTTC.

CDR3 nucleotide sequence: TGCAGCGTTGCCAGCGGGGGGTCAGAGACCCAGTACTTC. Translated: CSVASGGSETQYF. The genes are TRBV29-1 and TRBJ2-5; 9 bases are shared with TRBD2. The CDR3 consists of 13 residues. Germline V gene sequence: CDR1 SQVTM, CDR2 ANQGSEA. The ends lost 4 bases at V and 4 bases at J; junction bases unmatched: 4.

This clonotype was recorded a few times. The CDR3 protein is CASSYSWGGGTDTQYF. The DNA of the CDR3 is TGTGCCAGCAGTTACAGCTGGGGCGGAGGCACAGATACGCAGTATTTT. V usage is TRBV6-5 and J usage is TRBJ2-3; a possible D gene is TRBD1 (5 bases). The V end lost 2 bases, the J end lost 1 base, and 13 bases lay between the germline ends. The germline CDR1 and CDR2 sequences are MNHEY and SVGAGI. The CDR3 is made up of 16 amino acids.

This chain links TRBV7-2 with TRBJ2-1, with TRBD1 identical over 9 bases. CDR1 and CDR2 (germline): SGHTA, FQGNSA. The CDR3 loop spans 15 amino acids. The V and J ends lost 4 bases and 4 bases, in that order; junction bases with no gene match: 5. CDR3 nucleotides: TGTGCCAGCAGCTCCGGACAGGGGCGGTACAATGAGCAGTTCTTC. Translated: CASSSGQGRYNEQFF.

The chain is built from TRBV29-1 and TRBJ2-1, with a tentative D call TRBD1 (7 bases). The germline CDR1 and CDR2 sequences are SQVTM and ANQGSEA. V dropped 6 bases and J dropped 6 bases, with 21 bases sitting between them. The CDR3 extends over 15 amino acids. This CDR3 reads CSVLPGTRGANEQFF. Written as DNA, the CDR3 is TGCAGCGTCCTCCCCGGGACCAGGGGGGCCAATGAGCAGTTCTTC.

This clonotype was detected a few times. The rearrangement joins TRBV25-1 to TRBJ2-7; no clear D gene. This CDR3 has 11 residues. CDR1 is MGHDK, CDR2 SYGVNS, per germline. V lost 4 bases to trimming and J lost 8 bases, with 9 bases between them. CDR3 region: CASSANKQQYF. DNA of the CDR3: TGTGCCAGCAGTGCAAATAAGCAGCAGTACTTC.

This clonotype was seen a handful of times. The J gene is TRBJ1-2, the V gene TRBV3-1; D gene ambiguous. The CDR3 is 13 residues long. V lost 0 bases and J lost 3, with 5 bases in between. Germline assignment: CDR1 LGHDT and CDR2 YNNKEL (reference sequence). The DNA for the CDR3 is TGTGCCAGCAGCCAAGAGAGGTACTATGGCTACACCTTC. Protein sequence: CASSQERYYGYTF. Full variable domain (missing parts from reference TRBV3-1 and TRBJ1-2): DTAVSQTPKYLVTQMGNDKSIKCEQNLGHDTMYWYKQDSKKFLKIMFSYNNKELIINETVPNRFSPKSPDKAHLNLHINSLELGDSAVYFCASSQERYYGYTFGSGTRLTVV.

This clonotype has just one count. The V and J genes are TRBV11-2 and TRBJ1-6, with TRBD1 matching over 9 bases. With 8 bases clipped from V and 4 bases from J, the junction kept 9 bases outside the gene matches. This CDR3 contains 16 residues. The germline CDR1 and CDR2 sequences are SGHAT and FQNNGV. CDR3 loop: CASRSWDREYNSPLHF. Written as DNA, the CDR3 is TGTGCCAGCCGCTCCTGGGACAGGGAATATAATTCACCCCTCCACTTT.

This clonotype was counted only a few times. The rearrangement joins TRBV9 to TRBJ2-1; 8 bases are a match to TRBD1. The CDR3 runs to 15 residues. CDR1 SGDLS and CDR2 YYNGEE come from the germline V gene. With V trimmed by 4 bases and J by 5 bases, 8 bases remained unmatched. DNA for the CDR3: TGTGCCAGCAGCAGACAGGGGAGCCCTCACAATGAGCAGTTCTTC. Encoded protein: CASSRQGSPHNEQFF.

The gene calls are TRBV20-1 and TRBJ1-2; perhaps TRBD1 as D (5 bases). The CDR3 is 11 residues long. Germline V lookup: CDR1 DFQATT, CDR2 SNEGSKA (reference sequence). Trimming left V 6 bases short and J 4 bases short, with 9 bases between. CDR3 residues: CSAGTLYGYTF. The CDR3 nucleotides read TGCAGTGCCGGGACGCTCTATGGCTACACCTTC.

A word on this clonotype: Relative to the germline gene, one junction end is altered; a read error may explain this. The chain is built from TRBV11-2 and TRBJ1-4; the D is unclear. Germline V gives CDR1 SGHAT, CDR2 FQNNGV. The CDR3 consists of 14 residues. The CDR3 DNA sequence: TGTGCCAGCAGCTTGGATGTACGACATGAAAAACCGTTTTTT. Translating gives CASSLDVRHEKPFF.

The V gene is TRBV29-1, the J gene TRBJ2-7, with TRBD1 matching 10 bases. The CDR3 consists of 13 residues. Germline values: CDR1 SQVTM, CDR2 ANQGSEA. After removal of 4 bases from V and 4 bases from J, the junction contained 4 bases not matched to a gene. The CDR3 reads CSVADRGRYEQYF. CDR3 coding DNA: TGCAGCGTTGCAGACAGGGGGCGGTACGAGCAGTACTTC.

V usage is TRBV20-1 and J usage is TRBJ1-1; no reliable D call. Trimming cost V 4 bases and J 1 base, with 10 bases left between them. The CDR3 length is 13 residues. Per the germline V gene, CDR1 is DFQATT and CDR2 is SNEGSKA (reference sequence). CDR3 nucleotide sequence: TGCAGTGCTAAGGTATCCCCGAACACTGAAGCTTTCTTT. Amino acid sequence: CSAKVSPNTEAFF.